The next 18 T cell receptor beta chains were all read from a single sample in a study of breast tumors, draining lymph nodes, adjacent tissues. Each CDR3 protein gets one entry after TCRdb re-called the multiplex PCR reads with MiXCR. This sample has about 140,000 distinct CDR3 sequences; around a third occur once, and the top ten carry 2% to 2.5%. Breast cancer patients provided tissue from their axillary draining lymph nodes. Sequenced input: axillary lymph node tissue. These receptors were taken from a female donor with breast cancer. Some clones in this sample may be carry-over from other donors' samples.

A single count supports this clonotype. The missing conserved phenylalanine or tryptophan at the end of this CDR3 makes a read error likely. V gene TRBV15 combines with J gene TRBJ2-1; TRBD2 might be the D (7 bases). CDR3 length: 14 residues. CDR1 is LNHNV and CDR2 is YYDKDF in the germline V gene (reference sequence). V shed 8 bases and J shed 2 bases, with 13 bases lying between them. The DNA for the CDR3 is TGTGCCACCGGGGGGGCAGCTACCTACAATGAGCAGTTCTCC. This gives the protein CATGGAATYNEQFS.

This clonotype was counted at least ten times. A much larger clone differs from this one at a single base, so this may be a read error. This likely comes from a read error, as the CDR3 has no conserved phenylalanine or tryptophan at its end. The chain combines TRBV20-1 with TRBJ2-3; either TRBD1 or TRBD2 may supply D (6 bases each). V was pared by 4 bases and J by 8 bases, with 13 bases between. This CDR3 is 12 amino acids long. Per germline, CDR1 DFQATT and CDR2 SNEGSKA (reference sequence). In nucleotides, the CDR3 is TGCAGTGCTAAGGGGGGAATGGTTACGCAGTATTCT. It translates to CSAKGGMVTQYS.

This rearrangement joins TRBV24-1 to TRBJ1-2; 12 nucleotides match TRBD1. V lost 5 bases, J lost 0 bases, and 9 bases stayed unmatched. The CDR3 loop spans 18 amino acids. Per germline, CDR1 KGHDR and CDR2 SFDVKD. The CDR3 spells CATSVSGTGGRTNYGYTF. CDR3 sequence (DNA): TGTGCCACCAGTGTTTCCGGGACAGGGGGCCGGACTAACTATGGCTACACCTTC.

CDR3 bases: TGTGCCAGTAGCGAACTCAGGGGAGAGACCCAGTACTTC. This sequence encodes CASSELRGETQYF. This chain connects TRBV19 to TRBJ2-5; D perhaps matches TRBD1 (6 bases). The CDR3 extends over 13 amino acids. Germline V gene sequence: CDR1 LNHDA, CDR2 SQIVND (reference sequence). The V end lost 6 bases, the J end lost 4 bases, and 12 bases lay between the germline ends.

Points on this clonotype: The junction differs from germline at one of its ends, possibly a read error. V usage is TRBV5-1 and J usage is TRBJ1-5; D is undetermined. The CDR3 has 14 residues. The germline CDR1 and CDR2 sequences are SGHRS and YFSETQ. In DNA form, the CDR3 reads TGCGCCAGCAGTCGCGACCGCCCAAATCACCCCCAGCATTTT. Translation gives CASSRDRPNHPQHF.

This clonotype was detected many times. The chain carries TRBV3-1 and TRBJ2-3; D gene ambiguous. This CDR3 comprises 16 residues. Per germline, CDR1 LGHDT and CDR2 YNNKEL (reference sequence). Trimming cost V 2 bases and J 6 bases, with 18 bases left between them. CDR3 nucleotides: TGTGCCAGCAGCCAACGCGATCTGACCCCGCTTGATACGCAGTATTTT. The encoded protein is CASSQRDLTPLDTQYF.

This rearrangement joins TRBV27 to TRBJ1-4, with D unclear. V was pared by 8 bases and J by 8 bases, with 21 bases between. CDR3 length equals 15 residues. The V gene's germline CDR1 is MNHEY and CDR2 SMNVEV (reference sequence). CDR3 sequence reads: CASGRSRGAGEKLFF. The CDR3 coding sequence is TGTGCCAGCGGACGGAGCAGAGGTGCGGGGGAAAAACTGTTTTTT.

The chain combines TRBV7-2 with TRBJ1-4, with 10 nucleotides matching TRBD1. J was trimmed by 8 bases and V by 5 bases; bases with no gene match: 5. This CDR3 has 14 residues. Germline-derived CDR1 and CDR2 are SGHTA and FQGNSA. This CDR3 reads CASSQDRGREKLFF. The CDR3 region has the DNA TGTGCCAGCAGCCAGGACAGGGGGAGGGAAAAACTGTTTTTT.

V is TRBV29-1 and J is TRBJ1-2; TRBD1 is a possible D gene (6 bases). The CDR3 has 13 residues. Germline assignment: CDR1 SQVTM and CDR2 ANQGSEA. The CDR3 region is CSSTGTPNYGYTF. The CDR3 nucleotides read TGCAGTTCAACCGGGACACCTAACTATGGCTACACCTTC. Together with reference TRBV29-1 and TRBJ1-2, the CDR3 gives the full variable domain: SAVISQKPSRDICQRGTSLTIQCQVDSQVTMMFWYRQQPGQSLTLIATANQGSEATYESGFVIDKFPISRPNLTFSTLTVSNMSPEDSSIYLCSSTGTPNYGYTFGSGTRLTVV.

This clonotype was counted many times. The chain links TRBV27 to TRBJ1-4; no definite D call. Trimming removed 1 base at V and 0 bases at J, with 3 bases between. The CDR3 is 14 residues long. CDR1 is MNHEY and CDR2 is SMNVEV in the germline V gene (reference sequence). Here the CDR3 reads CASSLFATNEKLFF. DNA of the CDR3: TGTGCCAGCAGTTTATTTGCAACTAATGAAAAACTGTTTTTT.

In its sample, this clonotype was seen a few times. The junction does not match germline at one end; this may be a read error. J is TRBJ2-1 and V is TRBV15, with 7 bases lining up with TRBD1. The germline CDR1 and CDR2 sequences are LNHNV and YYDKDF (reference sequence). This CDR3 contains 15 residues. CDR3 sequence: CVTSRVGGTAAEQFF. The CDR3 DNA is TGTGTCACCAGCAGGGTAGGGGGCACGGCAGCCGAGCAGTTCTTC.

This clonotype showed up many times. The rearrangement uses TRBV20-1 and TRBJ1-1, with no clear D. Trimming took off 7 bases at V and 6 bases at J, with 12 bases between the two ends. CDR3 size: 11 residues. Germline CDR1 and CDR2: DFQATT and SNEGSKA (reference sequence). The CDR3 DNA reads TGCAGTGATGCGGGAGGCGCTGAAGCTTTCTTT. Its protein is CSDAGGAEAFF.

About this clonotype: The junction and the germline gene differ at one end; a read error may be behind it. The chain employs TRBV6-6 and TRBJ1-1; a weak D match, TRBD1 (6 bases). The CDR3 runs to 17 residues. The germline gives CDR1 MNHNY, CDR2 SVGAGI (reference sequence). CDR3 in amino acids: CASSDRARAQGSTEASF. The CDR3 DNA is TGTGCCAGCAGTGACCGCGCGAGAGCACAGGGATCGACTGAAGCTTCCTTT.

This clonotype was counted at least ten times. With a much larger clone just one base away, this may be a read error. The rearrangement joins TRBV9 to TRBJ1-2; 7 bases line up with TRBD1. Germline V gene lookup returns CDR1 SGDLS and CDR2 YYNGEE. The CDR3 extends over 15 amino acids. The CDR3 is CASSDSGQANYGSTF. CDR3 bases: TGTGCCAGCAGCGACTCCGGACAGGCTAACTATGGCTCCACCTTC.

Concerning this clonotype: Compared with germline, one end of the junction differs, possibly owing to a read error. The chain joins TRBV6-5 to TRBJ1-3, with D possibly matching TRBD1 (6 bases). Germline V gene data show CDR1 as MNHEY and CDR2 as SVGAGI. The CDR3 is made up of 17 amino acids. The CDR3 region has the DNA TGTGCCAGCAGTCACTCGATCCAGGGGCTTGCTGGAAACACCATATATTTT. It is translated as CASSHSIQGLAGNTIYF.

In regard to this clonotype: One end of the junction fails to match germline, which may point to a read error. The V and J genes are TRBV7-9 and TRBJ1-2, with D maybe TRBD1 (6 bases). This CDR3 is 14 amino acids long. Germline loops: CDR1 SEHNR, CDR2 FQNEAQ (reference sequence). For the CDR3, the DNA is TGCGCCAGCAGCCTCTCAGGGGCAGAGTATGGCTACACCTTC. Translated: CASSLSGAEYGYTF.

V and J are TRBV4-3 and TRBJ1-1; 7 bases agree with TRBD1. The CDR3 spans 14 residues. The J segment lost 3 bases and the V segment lost 5 bases, leaving 6 bases of the junction unmatched. CDR1 and CDR2 (germline): LGHNA, YSLEER. The CDR3 region is CASSFSTGDTEAFF. The DNA of the CDR3 is TGCGCCAGCAGCTTCTCTACAGGGGACACTGAAGCTTTCTTT.

This clonotype was counted many times. This rearrangement joins TRBV20-1 to TRBJ1-5; 7 bases align to TRBD1. The CDR3 runs to 13 residues. V was clipped by 5 bases and J by 4 bases; unmatched bases: 5. The germline V gene has CDR1 DFQATT and CDR2 SNEGSKA (reference sequence). The CDR3 DNA is TGCAGTGCTTCACAGGGGTTGAATCAGCCCCAGCATTTT. Encoded protein: CSASQGLNQPQHF.